A single sample is the source of the 13 T cell receptor beta chains below, sequenced in a study of technical replicates of blood from four donors. Assay used: immunoSEQ multiplex PCR; TCRdb lists only in-frame clones, some missing. The table includes about 80,000 clones, under 99% detected once. The material sequenced was T cells isolated from PBMCs. The source of these receptors is a human donor in good health.

V gene TRBV9 combines with J gene TRBJ1-1; D ambiguous. Trimming removed 3 bases from V and 0 bases from J, with 12 bases in between. The CDR3 length is 15 residues. Germline assignment: CDR1 SGDLS and CDR2 YYNGEE. This chain's CDR3 is CASSARVSLNTEAFF. The CDR3 nucleotides read TGTGCCAGCAGCGCCCGGGTATCTTTGAACACTGAAGCTTTCTTT.

This chain links TRBV11-1 with TRBJ2-4, with D possibly TRBD1 on 6 matching bases. Looked up from germline, CDR1 is SGHAT and CDR2 is FQDESV (reference sequence). CDR3 length: 13 amino acids. Deletions cut 1 base from V and 6 bases from J, with 7 bases between. The CDR3 DNA is TGTGCCAGCAGCTTAGAGGGGGTAAACATTCAGTACTTC. This codes for CASSLEGVNIQYF.

The chain has TRBV4-3 and TRBJ2-5, with 8 bases lining up with TRBD1. V lost 5 bases and J lost 4; bases outside the gene matches: 3. The CDR3 sequence is 13 residues long. Germline V gene lookup returns CDR1 LGHNA and CDR2 YSLEER. The chain's CDR3 is CASSTQGGETQYF. The CDR3 DNA reads as TGCGCCAGCAGCACACAGGGGGGAGAGACCCAGTACTTC.

The J gene is TRBJ1-4, the V gene TRBV5-6, with D uncertain. This CDR3 has 13 residues. The ends were cut back, 2 bases at V and 5 bases at J, with 7 bases in the middle. Germline V gives CDR1 SGHDT, CDR2 YYEEEE. The CDR3 loop is CASSFGENEKLFF. CDR3 nucleotide sequence: TGTGCCAGCAGCTTCGGGGAAAATGAAAAACTGTTTTTT.

V gene TRBV6-1 combines with J gene TRBJ1-5; no reliable D call. V shed 2 bases and J shed 6 bases, with 11 bases lying between them. This CDR3 has 14 residues. CDR1 and CDR2 from the germline V gene are MNHNS and SASEGT. The CDR3 is CASSEISITQPQHF. The CDR3 DNA follows: TGTGCCAGCAGTGAAATATCTATCACTCAGCCCCAGCATTTT.

V gene TRBV5-6 combines with J gene TRBJ2-7; a weak D match, TRBD1 (5 bases). The CDR3 is made up of 13 amino acids. The V and J ends lost 1 base and 2 bases respectively, with 7 bases between them. Germline V gene data show CDR1 as SGHDT and CDR2 as YYEEEE. The CDR3 loop reads CASSLPTAYEQYF. CDR3 DNA: TGTGCCAGCAGCTTGCCGACAGCCTACGAGCAGTACTTC.

The V gene is TRBV28, the J gene TRBJ2-5, with D possibly matching TRBD1 (6 bases). V was shortened by 2 bases and J by 3 bases, with 10 bases between the two germline ends. Germline-derived CDR1 and CDR2 are MDHEN and SYDVKM. CDR3 length: 14 amino acids. The CDR3 nucleotides read TGTGCCAGCAGTTTACAGGGGTGGGAAGAGACCCAGTACTTC. Its protein product is CASSLQGWEETQYF.

The V call is TRBV11-2, the J call TRBJ1-6; D is perhaps TRBD1 (6 bases). V was cut by 5 bases and J by 9 bases, with 17 bases left in between. In germline, CDR1 is SGHAT, CDR2 FQNNGV. The CDR3 is made up of 15 amino acids. The chain's CDR3 is CASSTRQVVGSPLHF. The CDR3, as DNA: TGTGCCAGCAGCACTCGACAGGTTGTTGGTTCACCCCTCCACTTT.

CDR3 nucleotides: TGTGCCAGCAGCCAAGAGAGGACTGGATACAATGAGCAGTTCTTC. Amino acid sequence: CASSQERTGYNEQFF. J is TRBJ2-1 and V is TRBV4-2; a weak D match, TRBD2 (5 bases). Germline CDR1 LGHNA, CDR2 YNFKEQ. This CDR3 region has 15 residues. V lost 0 bases, J lost 4 bases, and 10 bases lay in between.

The chain uses TRBV7-2 and TRBJ2-7, with unresolved D. Between the trimmed V and J ends, which lost 5 bases and 3 bases, there was a span of 5 bases. The CDR3 is made up of 11 amino acids. The germline V gene has CDR1 SGHTA and CDR2 FQGNSA. CDR3 loop: CASSSYYEQYF. The CDR3 DNA reads TGTGCCAGCAGCAGCTACTACGAGCAGTACTTC.

The chain uses TRBV19 and TRBJ1-5, with 7 positions matching TRBD1. This CDR3 is built from 17 residues. Trimming removed 7 bases from V and 0 bases from J; junction bases left unmatched: 12. The V gene's germline CDR1 is LNHDA and CDR2 SQIVND (reference sequence). The CDR3 spells CASTTLGGPYSNQPQHF. The CDR3 DNA follows: TGTGCCAGTACTACCCTAGGGGGCCCCTATAGCAATCAGCCCCAGCATTTT.

The genes are TRBV7-9 and TRBJ2-1; D gene ambiguous. Looked up from germline, CDR1 is SEHNR and CDR2 is FQNEAQ (reference sequence). V lost 0 bases and J 10 bases, leaving 16 bases between the germline ends. The CDR3 extends over 15 amino acids. CDR3 loop: CASSLAGFGFEEQFF. The CDR3 nucleotides are TGTGCCAGCAGCTTAGCGGGTTTCGGGTTTGAAGAGCAGTTCTTC.

The chain employs TRBV9 and TRBJ2-3, with 7 bases fitting TRBD2. This CDR3 is 15 amino acids long. The trim removed 3 bases at V and 0 bases at J, leaving 4 bases unmatched. Germline CDR1 reads SGDLS; CDR2 reads YYNGEE. Written as DNA, the CDR3 is TGTGCCAGCAGCGGCTATAGCGGGAGCACAGATACGCAGTATTTT. Translated: CASSGYSGSTDTQYF.